This TCR beta chain derives from a study of cytomegalovirus exposure and HLA in healthy donors. Study-wide findings and caveats: A link between a missense DCLRE1C variant and TCR beta V- and J-gene trimming emerged from a later analysis. Equally common other TCR beta chains were less clonally expanded than HLA-associated ones, a later analysis found.

V dropped 4 bases and J dropped 2 bases, with 17 bases sitting between them. Germline CDR1 SGHDN, CDR2 FVKESK. The CDR3 sequence is 16 residues long. Concerning this clone: As yet, its antigen is unknown.

Amplification used 60 Vbeta primers and 13 Jbeta primers. Profiling relied on immunoSEQ multiplex PCR, and the TCRdb table lists in-frame clones only, not all of them. Counted here are approximately 120,000 clones, more than 60% occurring once; the ten biggest clones make up about 3%. The rearrangement links TRBV14 to TRBJ2-5; a possible D gene is TRBD2 (6 bases). The receptor comes from a man aged 25-45 years in good health and CMV-seronegative. The sample consisted of PBMCs. The CDR3 protein is CASSLRGAVFQETQYF. The CDR3 DNA reads as TGTGCCAGCAGCCTACGCGGGGCAGTCTTTCAAGAGACCCAGTACTTC.